These 18 T cell receptor beta chains were sequenced from one sample in a study of technical replicates of blood from a few donors. The method was immunoSEQ multiplex PCR; TCRdb's version includes in-frame clones alone and lacks a portion of them. Counted here are 65,000 to 85,000 clones, roughly 96% occurring once; the ten biggest clones make up roughly 0.34%. The sequencing sample was made of T cells isolated from PBMCs. These receptors all come from a human donor in good health.

This clone was detected once. The chain carries TRBV5-6 and TRBJ1-2; D perhaps matches TRBD1 (6 bases). The V gene lost 4 bases and the J gene lost 4 bases, with 20 bases spanning the gap. Germline-derived CDR1 and CDR2 are SGHDT and YYEEEE. The CDR3 has 16 amino acids. The DNA of the CDR3 is TGTGCCAGCAGCCTTGAACAGGGTAGAGGACCCTATGGCTACACCTTC. Protein sequence: CASSLEQGRGPYGYTF.

Points on this clone: Other DNA sequences in this specimen translate into the identical CDR3. The rearrangement links TRBV30 to TRBJ2-1, with D perhaps TRBD1 (6 bases). The CDR3 is made up of 12 amino acids. Germline V gene sequence: CDR1 GTSNPN, CDR2 SVGIG (reference sequence). Trimming stripped 0 bases from V and 7 bases from J, with 7 bases between. CDR3 residues: CAWSVQGNEQFF. The CDR3 DNA reads TGTGCCTGGAGTGTACAGGGAAATGAGCAGTTCTTC.

This sequence joins TRBV5-6 and TRBJ2-7, with D perhaps matching TRBD2 (6 bases). Trimming pared 2 bases from V and 2 bases from J, leaving 11 bases between. The length of the CDR3 is 14 residues. Germline V lookup: CDR1 SGHDT, CDR2 YYEEEE. CDR3 nucleotide sequence: TGTGCCAGCAGCTTTCGGGACTTCGCCTACGAGCAGTACTTC. Translating it yields CASSFRDFAYEQYF.

This chain uses TRBV9 with TRBJ2-7; 12 bases are a match to TRBD2. Trimming at V came to 4 bases and at J to 2 bases, leaving 7 bases not matched to a gene. CDR1 SGDLS and CDR2 YYNGEE come from the germline V gene. CDR3 size: 16 residues. The DNA of the CDR3 is TGTGCCAGCAGCTCCGGACTAGCGGGACCTACCTACGAGCAGTACTTC. Translated, it gives CASSSGLAGPTYEQYF.

The rearrangement joins TRBV6-6 to TRBJ2-1, with D possibly TRBD1 on 6 matching bases. Germline values: CDR1 MNHNY, CDR2 SVGAGI (reference sequence). V was trimmed by 7 bases and J by 6 bases, leaving 13 bases between them. CDR3 size: 13 residues. This chain's CDR3 is CASNSQGFNEQFF. CDR3 sequence (DNA): TGTGCCAGCAATTCCCAGGGGTTCAATGAGCAGTTCTTC.

This chain uses TRBV19 with TRBJ1-3; D not certain. Germline values: CDR1 LNHDA, CDR2 SQIVND (reference sequence). The length of the CDR3 is 15 residues. The V end lost 7 bases, the J end lost 4 bases, and 17 bases lay between the germline ends. The CDR3 loop reads CASTRVERRGNTIYF. In DNA, the CDR3 is TGTGCCAGTACGAGGGTAGAACGAAGAGGAAACACCATATATTTT. The whole variable domain, remainder taken from reference TRBV19 and TRBJ1-3, is DGGITQSPKYLFRKEGQNVTLSCEQNLNHDAMYWYRQDPGQGLRLIYYSQIVNDFQKGDIAEGYSVSREKKESFPLTVTSAQKNPTAFYLCASTRVERRGNTIYFGEGSWLTVV.

The rearrangement joins TRBV25-1 to TRBJ1-1; the D gene is possibly TRBD1 (6 bases). The V end was cut by 4 bases, the J end by 4 bases, with 19 bases between. Germline V gene lookup returns CDR1 MGHDK and CDR2 SYGVNS. The CDR3 length is 16 residues. The CDR3 DNA reads TGTGCCAGCAGTGGGGGGCACAGGTTTATTGGCACTGAAGCTTTCTTT. Protein sequence: CASSGGHRFIGTEAFF.

This rearrangement joins TRBV16 to TRBJ1-5; D uncertain. The germline V and J ends were trimmed by 3 bases and 2 bases, with 11 bases remaining between them. The germline gives CDR1 KGHSY, CDR2 FQNENV. The CDR3 sequence is 15 residues long. This CDR3 reads CASSQWREGNQPQHF. The CDR3 nucleotides are TGTGCCAGCAGCCAGTGGAGGGAGGGCAATCAGCCCCAGCATTTT.

The chain employs TRBV28 and TRBJ1-1, with D hard to call. The CDR3 contains 13 residues. Per the germline V gene, CDR1 is MDHEN and CDR2 is SYDVKM. The V gene lost 8 bases and the J gene lost 0 bases, with 10 bases spanning the gap. CDR3 region: CASCDFMNTEAFF. In DNA, the CDR3 is TGTGCCAGCTGTGACTTTATGAACACTGAAGCTTTCTTT.

The rearrangement joins TRBV6-5 to TRBJ2-1; TRBD1 matches 9 bases. The CDR3 runs 14 residues. CDR1 is MNHEY and CDR2 is SVGAGI in the germline V gene. V shed 6 bases and J 6 bases; nucleotides not matched to a gene: 6. The CDR3 spells CASSDGTGLNEQFF. In DNA, the CDR3 is TGTGCCAGCAGCGACGGGACAGGGCTCAATGAGCAGTTCTTC.

The chain uses TRBV9 and TRBJ1-1; no definite D call. Germline values: CDR1 SGDLS, CDR2 YYNGEE. Trimming pared 1 base from V and 0 bases from J, leaving 10 bases between. The length of the CDR3 is 15 residues. The CDR3 nucleotides read TGTGCCAGCAGCGTACGGAGTCAGCTGAACACTGAAGCTTTCTTT. Amino acids: CASSVRSQLNTEAFF. The full variable domain, completed using reference TRBV9 and TRBJ1-1, is DSGVTQTPKHLITATGQRVTLRCSPRSGDLSVYWYQQSLDQGLQFLIQYYNGEERAKGNILERFSAQQFPDLHSELNLSSLELGDSALYFCASSVRSQLNTEAFFGQGTRLTVV.

The rearrangement uses TRBV11-3 and TRBJ1-1; perhaps TRBD1 as D (6 bases). The CDR3 contains 15 residues. With 7 bases removed from V and 0 bases from J, the gap between germline ends came to 15 bases. CDR1 SGHNT and CDR2 YENEEA come from the germline V gene. The DNA of the CDR3 is TGTGCCAGCACCAGGGGCGCAGGGTTGAACACTGAAGCTTTCTTT. This translates into CASTRGAGLNTEAFF.

The J gene is TRBJ2-2, the V gene TRBV18; possibly TRBD2 for D (5 bases). The CDR3 spans 16 residues. Trimming took off 6 bases at V and 3 bases at J, with 17 bases between the two ends. CDR1 KGHSH and CDR2 LQKENI come from the germline V gene. CDR3 bases: TGTGCCAGCTCCCCAGTGGGCGGGTACGACACCGGGGAGCTGTTTTTT. As protein: CASSPVGGYDTGELFF.

The V and J genes are TRBV18 and TRBJ2-7; 7 nucleotides align to TRBD2. The germline gives CDR1 KGHSH, CDR2 LQKENI. This CDR3 is built from 13 residues. With V trimmed by 8 bases and J by 4 bases, 8 bases remained unmatched. CDR3 region: CASQPSGGYEQYF. Written as DNA, the CDR3 is TGTGCCAGCCAGCCTAGCGGAGGGTACGAGCAGTACTTC. Based on the CDR3 plus reference TRBV18 and TRBJ2-7, the full variable domain is NAGVMQNPRHLVRRRGQEARLRCSPMKGHSHVYWYRQLPEEGLKFMVYLQKENIIDESGMPKERFSAEFPKEGPSILRIQQVVRGDSAAYFCASQPSGGYEQYFGPGTRLTVT.

V and J are TRBV6-5 and TRBJ1-1, with 7 bases aligning to TRBD1. This CDR3 comprises 14 residues. Trimming cost V 5 bases and J 0 bases; bases outside gene matches: 3. Germline CDR1 MNHEY, CDR2 SVGAGI. CDR3 sequence reads: CASSLDRVNTEAFF. The DNA of the CDR3 is TGTGCCAGCAGTCTTGACAGGGTGAACACTGAAGCTTTCTTT.

V gene TRBV19 combines with J gene TRBJ2-7; 9 bases line up with TRBD2. Losses at the gene ends were 1 base for V and 1 base for J; bases not matched to a gene: 5. The CDR3 consists of 16 residues. CDR1 and CDR2 (germline): LNHDA, SQIVND (reference sequence). As DNA, the CDR3 is TGTGCCAGTAGTATAGCGTTAGCGGGAGAGTCCTACGAGCAGTACTTC. It translates to CASSIALAGESYEQYF. Together with reference TRBV19 and TRBJ2-7, the CDR3 gives the full variable domain: DGGITQSPKYLFRKEGQNVTLSCEQNLNHDAMYWYRQDPGQGLRLIYYSQIVNDFQKGDIAEGYSVSREKKESFPLTVTSAQKNPTAFYLCASSIALAGESYEQYFGPGTRLTVT.

The V and J genes are TRBV28 and TRBJ2-1; TRBD2 matches 14 bases. The CDR3 runs to 15 residues. Germline V gene sequence: CDR1 MDHEN, CDR2 SYDVKM. The ends lost 3 bases at V and 10 bases at J; junction bases unmatched: 5. The CDR3 here is CASSLGLAGVREQFF. In DNA, the CDR3 is TGTGCCAGCAGTTTGGGACTAGCGGGAGTTCGGGAGCAGTTCTTC.

The rearrangement joins TRBV29-1 to TRBJ2-4; no definite D call. This CDR3 is 12 amino acids long. The germline V gene encodes CDR1 SQVTM and CDR2 ANQGSEA. The V end lost 8 bases, the J end lost 3 bases, and 11 bases lay between the germline ends. CDR3: CSTRSNKNIQYF. DNA for the CDR3: TGCAGCACTCGTTCGAACAAAAACATTCAGTACTTC.